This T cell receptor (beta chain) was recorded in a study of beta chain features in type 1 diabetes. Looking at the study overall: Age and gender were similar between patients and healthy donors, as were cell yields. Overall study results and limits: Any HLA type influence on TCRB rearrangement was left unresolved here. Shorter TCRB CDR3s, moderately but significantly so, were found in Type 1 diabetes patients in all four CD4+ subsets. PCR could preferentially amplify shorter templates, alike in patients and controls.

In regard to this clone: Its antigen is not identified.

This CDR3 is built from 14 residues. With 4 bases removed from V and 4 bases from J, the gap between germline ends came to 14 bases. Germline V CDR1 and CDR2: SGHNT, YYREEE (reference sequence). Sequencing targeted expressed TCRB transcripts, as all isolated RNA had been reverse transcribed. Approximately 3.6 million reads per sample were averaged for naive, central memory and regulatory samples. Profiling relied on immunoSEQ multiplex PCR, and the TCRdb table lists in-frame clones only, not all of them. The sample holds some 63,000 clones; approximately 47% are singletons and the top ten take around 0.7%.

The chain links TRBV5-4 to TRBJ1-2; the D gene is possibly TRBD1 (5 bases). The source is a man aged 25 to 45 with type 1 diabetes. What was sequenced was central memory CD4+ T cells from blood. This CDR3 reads CASSPRLDSYGYTF. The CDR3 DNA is TGTGCCAGCAGCCCCAGGCTAGACAGCTATGGCTACACCTTC. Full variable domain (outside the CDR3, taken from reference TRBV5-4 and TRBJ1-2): ETGVTQSPTHLIKTRGQQVTLRCSSQSGHNTVSWYQQALGQGPQFIFQYYREEENGRGNFPPRFSGLQFPNYSSELNVNALELDDSALYLCASSPRLDSYGYTFGSGTRLTVV.